The entry below gives a single TCR beta chain sequence along with its context. Its specificity is not known. The table came from immunoSEQ multiplex PCR; TCRdb's copy has only in-frame clones and leaves some out. Among about 140,000 clones listed, 80% to 95% were seen once. The data stem from a study of CD4+ T cells in melanoma. Study outcomes and limitations: CD8+ T cell, macrophage and B cell function reportedly correlated with neoantigen-specific CD4+ T cells. Reportedly, melanoma neoantigen-specific CD4+ T cells showed varied differentiation states.

This TCR was recovered from a human donor with melanoma.

For the CDR3, the DNA is TGTGCCAGTAGTTTGGGACAGGCGGACTACACCTTC. Translated, it gives CASSLGQADYTF. The rearrangement joins TRBV19 to TRBJ1-2; TRBD1 matches at 8 bases. J gave up 10 bases and V 5 bases, and 6 bases lay outside the gene matches. This CDR3 region has 12 residues. CDR1 is LNHDA and CDR2 is SQIVND in the germline V gene (reference sequence).